The rows below give T cell receptor beta chains drawn from one sample of a study of tumor-infiltrating lymphocytes in primary liver carcinoma. TCRdb re-derived calls from the multiplex PCR reads in MiXCR, one entry per CDR3 protein. The table shows 100,000 to 150,000 distinct CDR3 sequences, with 55% to 75% occurring only once. The sequenced material came from liver tumor tissue from sampling region 3. Receptors originate from a woman aged 60-75 years with primary liver carcinoma and hepatitis B virus infection. Both conserved end residues are part of each CDR3. The order of the fields is D gene, clone size, J gene, V gene, CDR3 DNA, CDR3 protein. The D gene is left open where the match is weak. Expanded clones are given a class, and other clones once, few, many or no size at all.

.,.,TRBJ2-4,TRBV28,TGTGTCAGCAGGCCCCGTGGGGGCGGCAAAAACATTCAGTACTTC,CVSRPRGGGKNIQYF
.,.,TRBJ2-1,TRBV12-3/TRBV12-4,TGTGATAGCAGTTCGACTAGATCCTGCGAGCAGTTCTTC,CDSSSTRSCEQFF
TRBD1,many,TRBJ1-1,TRBV6-6,TGTGCCAGCAGCCGGGGACAGGGGACTGTAGGCACTGAAGCTTTCTTT,CASSRGQGTVGTEAFF
TRBD1,many,TRBJ1-2,TRBV6-5,TGTGCCAGCAGCCTAGACAGGGAAGATGGCTACACCTTC,CASSLDREDGYTF
TRBD2,.,TRBJ2-6,TRBV11-2,TGTGACAGGAGCTCAGTACTAGCGCCGACCTCTGGGGCCAACGTCCTGACTTTC,CDRSSVLAPTSGANVLTF
.,.,TRBJ2-3,TRBV11-2,TGTGTTAGCAGCTCAGATCGAGGAGATACGCAGTATTTT,CVSSSDRGDTQYF
.,once,TRBJ2-7,TRBV5-4,TGTACCAGCAGCTTGGAGGCCCAGGGCTCCTACGAGCAGTACTTC,CTSSLEAQGSYEQYF
TRBD2,once,TRBJ2-2,TRBV28,TGTGCCAGCCTTGGGGGGGGGGTGAACACCGGGGAGCTGTTTTTT,CASLGGGVNTGELFF
.,medium-sized,TRBJ1-1,TRBV11-2,TGTGCCAGCAGCTTAGAGTCGGGGAGCGAAGCTTTCTTT,CASSLESGSEAFF
TRBD2,.,TRBJ2-5,TRBV12-3/TRBV12-4,TGTACCAGCAGTTTAAGGTCTAGCGGGTATAAAGAGATCCAGTACTTC,CTSSLRSSGYKEIQYF
.,.,TRBJ1-2,TRBV30,TGTGCCTGGAGTCCCGATATTAACTATGGCTACACCTTC,CAWSPDINYGYTF
TRBD2,.,TRBJ2-1,TRBV30,TGTGCCTGGAGTTTGCGCCTACTAGCGGGAGCTAGCTCCTACAATGAGCAGTTCTTC,CAWSLRLLAGASSYNEQFF
TRBD1,.,TRBJ1-3,TRBV11-2,TGTGCCAGCAGCTTATTTCCCTCCGGACAGGGGGCAAACACCATATATTTT,CASSLFPSGQGANTIYF
TRBD1,few,TRBJ1-5,TRBV2,TGTGCCAGCAGTCCTCAGGGGGCTGGCAATCAGCCCCAGCATTTT,CASSPQGAGNQPQHF
.,.,TRBJ2-7,TRBV5-1,TGCGCCAGCAGCTTGGACTCCCTCTCCTACGAGCAGTACTTC,CASSLDSLSYEQYF
.,many,TRBJ1-3,TRBV11-2,TGTGCCAGCAGCTTAGTGACCTTAAGTTCTGGAAACACCATATATTTT,CASSLVTLSSGNTIYF
.,many,TRBJ2-3,TRBV5-4,TGTGCCAGCAGCTTCCGGGACCAAAGCACAGATACGCAGTATTTT,CASSFRDQSTDTQYF
.,.,TRBJ2-2,TRBV29-1,TGCAGCGTTGCTAGCCGATGCACCGAGGAGCTATTTTTT,CSVASRCTEELFF
.,.,TRBJ1-3,TRBV5-1,TGCGCCAGCGGCCCCTCTGGAAACACCACATATTTT,CASGPSGNTTYF
.,.,TRBJ2-7,TRBV28,TGTGCCAGCAGTATTTGGGCCGGCTCCTACGAGCAGTACTTC,CASSIWAGSYEQYF
.,.,TRBJ2-7,TRBV11-2,TGTGCCAACAGCTTATGGGGAACTTCCTACGAGGAGTGCTTC,CANSLWGTSYEECF
TRBD2,.,TRBJ2-3,TRBV27,TGTGCCAGCAGTTTCCGCGGGGGACGGCCTGGGGGAGATACGCAGTATTTT,CASSFRGGRPGGDTQYF
.,.,TRBJ1-6,TRBV7-9,TGTGCCAACAGCGGCAGGGGAGGAGGGTCACCCCTCCACTTT,CANSGRGGGSPLHF
TRBD2,.,TRBJ2-3,TRBV11-2,TGTGCCAGCAGTTTTTTAGCGGGAGTGATCTGCACAGATACGCAGTATTTT,CASSFLAGVICTDTQYF
TRBD1,few,TRBJ1-1,TRBV28,TGTGCCAGCAGTTTATCCAGGGACAGGAACCTCCGTGGGGAGGCTGAAGCTTTCTTT,CASSLSRDRNLRGEAEAFF
TRBD2,few,TRBJ2-5,TRBV24-1,TGTGCCACCAGTGATATCGGACTAGCGGGAGTCCTTTATTTC,CATSDIGLAGVLYF
.,.,TRBJ2-2,TRBV11-1,TGTGTCAGCAGCCCACTACCAGGGAAGCTGTTTTTT,CVSSPLPGKLFF
.,.,TRBJ2-1,TRBV30,TGTGCCCGGAGGAGGCCGGGATCCCCCACCAATGAGCAGTTCTTC,CARRRPGSPTNEQFF
TRBD1,.,TRBJ2-1,TRBV6-1,TGTGCCAGCAGTTTGGACAGGGTCTTGGCCGGCTACAATGAGCAGTTCTTC,CASSLDRVLAGYNEQFF
TRBD2,many,TRBJ2-5,TRBV10-1,TGCGCCAGCAGTGAATGGCGGGAGGGGACCCAGTACTTC,CASSEWREGTQYF
.,.,TRBJ2-1,TRBV11-3,TGTGCCAGCAACTCAAGGGGAGGATCCTACAACGAGCAGTTCTTC,CASNSRGGSYNEQFF
.,many,TRBJ2-5,TRBV5-1,TGCGCCAGCAACCCAGGGAACCAAGAGACCCAGTACTTC,CASNPGNQETQYF
.,many,TRBJ1-2,TRBV13,TGTGCCAGCAGCTTACTGTCTAACTATGGCTACACCTTC,CASSLLSNYGYTF
TRBD1,.,TRBJ1-3,TRBV5-1,TGCGCCAGCAGTACTCGACAGGGGCCCTTCTCTGGAAACACCATATATTTT,CASSTRQGPFSGNTIYF
.,.,TRBJ1-5,TRBV19,TGTGCCAGTCGTGAAGTCACGAAAGGTCAGCCCCAGCATTTT,CASREVTKGQPQHF
.,.,TRBJ2-5,TRBV28,TGTGCCAGCAGTCCCCTGGGACTGCAAAAAGAGACCCAGTACTTC,CASSPLGLQKETQYF
.,.,TRBJ1-6,TRBV28,TGTGTCAGAAGTTTCGTCGCAAAGCCCCTCCACTTT,CVRSFVAKPLHF
.,.,TRBJ2-1,TRBV11-3,TGTGCCAGCAGCGTTAAGGGCTCCTACAATGAGCAGTTCTTC,CASSVKGSYNEQFF
.,.,TRBJ2-1,TRBV20-1,TGCAGTGCTGGGGACTGGAGCTCCTACAATGAGCAGTTCTTC,CSAGDWSSYNEQFF